The 19 T cell receptor beta chains given below trace back to one sample, sequenced in a study of CD8+ T cells in alopecia areata. Sequencing relied on a cDNA template that was reverse transcribed from extracted RNA. Clones were sequenced by immunoSEQ multiplex PCR, and TCRdb holds only the in-frame ones, with some missing. The profile shows some 170,000 clones, approximately 59% of them singletons. Treatment defined: oral pan-JAK inhibitor, 5-10 mg twice daily. Source: CD4+ T cells sorted from blood, taken at approximately week 60, from a patient treated with tofacitinib. These receptors all come from a human donor with alopecia areata.

V is TRBV5-1 and J is TRBJ1-6; D perhaps matches TRBD1 (6 bases). This CDR3 region has 15 residues. Trimming removed 3 bases at V and 2 bases at J, with 9 bases between. CDR1 and CDR2 from the germline V gene are SGHRS and YFSETQ. The CDR3 is CASSSGTTYNSPLHF. The CDR3 nucleotides read TGCGCCAGCAGCTCCGGGACAACCTATAATTCACCCCTCCACTTT.

The rearrangement joins TRBV10-3 to TRBJ2-3; perhaps TRBD2 as D (5 bases). This CDR3 spans 15 amino acids. Trimming removed 4 bases from V and 2 bases from J, with 13 bases in between. Germline-derived CDR1 and CDR2 are ENHRY and SYGVKD. The CDR3 spells CAISVGLAVTDTQYF. The CDR3 DNA is TGTGCCATCAGTGTCGGGCTAGCTGTCACAGATACGCAGTATTTT.

The chain links TRBV7-2 to TRBJ1-1; 8 nucleotides match TRBD1. CDR1 SGHTA and CDR2 FQGNSA come from the germline V gene. This CDR3 is 14 amino acids long. Trimming at V came to 3 bases and at J to 3 bases, leaving 3 bases not matched to a gene. The chain's CDR3 is CASSLGQADTEAFF. DNA for the CDR3: TGTGCCAGCAGCTTGGGACAGGCAGACACTGAAGCTTTCTTT.

The chain uses TRBV7-9 and TRBJ2-3; tentative D call: TRBD1 (5 bases). V lost 6 bases and J 3 bases, leaving 19 bases between the germline ends. This CDR3 contains 16 residues. Germline CDR1 reads SEHNR; CDR2 reads FQNEAQ (reference sequence). CDR3 sequence: CASSRLNQGKTDTQYF. The CDR3 nucleotides read TGTGCCAGCAGTCGACTCAACCAGGGCAAGACAGATACGCAGTATTTT.

The J gene is TRBJ1-1, the V gene TRBV23-1; 9 bases line up with TRBD1. TRBV23-1 is designated an ORF whose function remains uncertain. This CDR3 has 14 amino acids. The V segment lost 7 bases and the J segment 7 bases; nucleotides outside the gene matches: 10. The CDR3 is CASTQTDRGLEAFF. The CDR3 bases are TGCGCCAGCACCCAGACGGACAGGGGACTTGAAGCTTTCTTT.

The J gene is TRBJ2-5, the V gene TRBV12-5; a weak D match, TRBD1 (5 bases). Germline CDR1 LGHNT, CDR2 FRNRAP. Trimming cost V 5 bases and J 2 bases, with 9 bases left between them. The CDR3 contains 13 residues. The CDR3 loop is CASGVDTQETQYF. In DNA form, the CDR3 reads TGTGCTAGTGGTGTGGACACGCAAGAGACCCAGTACTTC.

The V gene is TRBV29-1, the J gene TRBJ2-1; TRBD1 matches 8 bases. The CDR3 contains 14 residues. Losses at the gene ends were 6 bases for V and 6 bases for J; bases not matched to a gene: 10. Germline assignment: CDR1 SQVTM and CDR2 ANQGSEA. The CDR3 nucleotides read TGCAGCGTGGCCCAGGGGGCCGGGGGCAATGAGCAGTTCTTC. It codes for CSVAQGAGGNEQFF.

The rearrangement uses TRBV19 and TRBJ2-2; 9 bases map to TRBD1. CDR3 length: 18 amino acids. Germline V CDR1 and CDR2: LNHDA, SQIVND (reference sequence). The ends lost 2 bases at V and 7 bases at J; junction bases unmatched: 14. The CDR3 DNA reads as TGTGCCAGTAGTATATACCGGGACAGGGATAGGAGGGGCGGGGAGCTGTTTTTT. Translated: CASSIYRDRDRRGGELFF. Together with reference TRBV19 and TRBJ2-2, the CDR3 gives the full variable domain: DGGITQSPKYLFRKEGQNVTLSCEQNLNHDAMYWYRQDPGQGLRLIYYSQIVNDFQKGDIAEGYSVSREKKESFPLTVTSAQKNPTAFYLCASSIYRDRDRRGGELFFGEGSRLTVL.

The rearrangement links TRBV7-9 to TRBJ2-5; D gene unclear. The CDR3 covers 13 residues. The V end was cut by 10 bases, the J end by 3 bases, with 15 bases between. Per the germline V gene, CDR1 is SEHNR and CDR2 is FQNEAQ (reference sequence). The DNA of the CDR3 is TGTGCCATCCTTCTAATCCATAAAGAGACCCAGTACTTC. It yields the protein CAILLIHKETQYF. Together with reference TRBV7-9 and TRBJ2-5, the CDR3 gives the full variable domain: DTGVSQNPRHKITKRGQNVTFRCDPISEHNRLYWYRQTLGQGPEFLTYFQNEAQLEKSRLLSDRFSAERPKGSFSTLEIQRTEQGDSAMYLCAILLIHKETQYFGPGTRLLVL.

This clone was seen just once. The chain employs TRBV27 and TRBJ2-3; 8 nucleotides agree with TRBD1. Germline V CDR1 and CDR2: MNHEY, SMNVEV (reference sequence). V shed 4 bases and J 1 base; nucleotides not matched to a gene: 4. The CDR3 covers 15 residues. The CDR3 nucleotides are TGTGCCAGCAGTTCTTTGGGACAGGGCACAGATACGCAGTATTTT. Amino acids: CASSSLGQGTDTQYF.

The V and J genes are TRBV4-2 and TRBJ2-2; 8 nucleotides line up with TRBD2. V trimming: 0 bases; J trimming: 4 bases; junction bases outside the gene matches: 4. This CDR3 contains 16 residues. Germline lookup yields CDR1 LGHNA and CDR2 YNFKEQ. The chain's CDR3 is CASSQEPRGGTGELFF. CDR3 DNA: TGTGCCAGCAGCCAAGAACCCCGGGGGGGCACCGGGGAGCTGTTTTTT.

There are a few counts of this clone. The V call is TRBV29-1, the J call TRBJ1-4; D is ambiguous. The CDR3 covers 13 residues. V was pared by 4 bases and J by 8 bases, with 14 bases between. CDR1 is SQVTM, CDR2 ANQGSEA, per germline. CDR3 DNA: TGCAGCGTTGGGGCTTCCCTAGGGGAAAAACTGTTTTTT. This gives the protein CSVGASLGEKLFF.

V usage is TRBV29-1 and J usage is TRBJ1-2; unclear D gene. Germline lookup yields CDR1 SQVTM and CDR2 ANQGSEA. The CDR3 runs to 14 residues. Deletions cut 4 bases from V and 0 bases from J, with 12 bases between. The CDR3 nucleotides read TGCAGCGTTGGTCAGCGGCTAACTAACTATGGCTACACCTTC. Its protein product is CSVGQRLTNYGYTF.

This chain links TRBV11-2 with TRBJ2-2; D is unresolved. CDR1 and CDR2 from the germline V gene are SGHAT and FQNNGV. The CDR3 loop spans 12 amino acids. The V gene lost 4 bases and the J gene lost 5 bases, with 5 bases spanning the gap. CDR3 amino acids: CASSSDTGELFF. The DNA of the CDR3 is TGTGCCAGCAGCTCCGATACCGGGGAGCTGTTTTTT.

This chain links TRBV5-6 with TRBJ1-1; 10 bases agree with TRBD1. Unmatched junction bases numbered 8, after V lost 4 bases and J lost 5 bases. Looked up from germline, CDR1 is SGHDT and CDR2 is YYEEEE. The CDR3 extends over 15 amino acids. The CDR3 DNA sequence: TGTGCCAGCAGCAAGACAGGGGGCGTTCGGACTGAAGCTTTCTTT. This encodes CASSKTGGVRTEAFF. The full variable domain, rest sourced from reference TRBV5-6 and TRBJ1-1, is DAGVTQSPTHLIKTRGQQVTLRCSPKSGHDTVSWYQQALGQGPQFIFQYYEEEERQRGNFPDRFSGHQFPNYSSELNVNALLLGDSALYLCASSKTGGVRTEAFFGQGTRLTVV.

This sequence joins TRBV7-2 and TRBJ1-6; D gene unclear. V lost 2 bases and J lost 6, with 14 bases in between. Per germline, CDR1 SGHTA and CDR2 FQGNSA. The CDR3 runs 16 residues. This CDR3 reads CASSLWRTAVNSPLHF. The CDR3 bases are TGTGCCAGCAGCTTATGGCGGACTGCGGTTAATTCACCCCTCCACTTT.

This clone was found a few times. V and J are TRBV10-3 and TRBJ1-1; D unclear. Trimming shortened V by 2 bases and J by 0 bases, and 4 bases separated the two germline ends. CDR1 is ENHRY and CDR2 is SYGVKD in the germline V gene. The CDR3 is 13 residues long. The CDR3, as DNA: TGTGCCATCAGTGAGATTCTGAACACTGAAGCTTTCTTT. Protein: CAISEILNTEAFF.

The chain recombines TRBV5-1 with TRBJ2-7, with 7 bases identical to TRBD2. V shed 1 base and J 7 bases; nucleotides not matched to a gene: 5. The CDR3 sequence is 13 residues long. Germline assignment: CDR1 SGHRS and CDR2 YFSETQ. Written as DNA, the CDR3 is TGCGCCAGCAGCTTGATCAGCGGGGAAGAGCAGTACTTC. Its translation is CASSLISGEEQYF.

V is TRBV27 and J is TRBJ1-5; 7 bases match TRBD1. V was pared by 3 bases and J by 3 bases, with 5 bases of the junction left unmatched. Germline lookup yields CDR1 MNHEY and CDR2 SMNVEV (reference sequence). The CDR3 loop spans 15 amino acids. CDR3 amino acids: CASSFKGANNQPQHF. The DNA for the CDR3 is TGTGCCAGCAGTTTTAAGGGGGCTAACAATCAGCCCCAGCATTTT.